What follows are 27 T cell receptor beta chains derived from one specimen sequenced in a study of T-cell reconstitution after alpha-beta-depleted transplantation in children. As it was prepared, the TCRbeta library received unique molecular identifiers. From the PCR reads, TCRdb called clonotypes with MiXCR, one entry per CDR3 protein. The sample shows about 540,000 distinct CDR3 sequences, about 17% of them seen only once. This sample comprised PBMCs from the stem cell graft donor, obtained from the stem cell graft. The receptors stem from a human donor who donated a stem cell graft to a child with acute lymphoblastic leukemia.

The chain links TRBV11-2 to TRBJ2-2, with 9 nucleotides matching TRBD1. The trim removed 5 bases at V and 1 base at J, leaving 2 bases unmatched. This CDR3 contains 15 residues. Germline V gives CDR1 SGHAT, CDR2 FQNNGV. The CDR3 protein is CASSRQGENTGELFF. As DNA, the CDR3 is TGTGCCAGCAGCCGACAGGGGGAGAACACCGGGGAGCTGTTTTTT. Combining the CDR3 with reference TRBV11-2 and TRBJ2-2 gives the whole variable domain EAGVAQSPRYKIIEKRQSVAFWCNPISGHATLYWYQQILGQGPKLLIQFQNNGVVDDSQLPKDRFSAERLKGVDSTLKIQPAKLEDSAVYLCASSRQGENTGELFFGEGSRLTVL.

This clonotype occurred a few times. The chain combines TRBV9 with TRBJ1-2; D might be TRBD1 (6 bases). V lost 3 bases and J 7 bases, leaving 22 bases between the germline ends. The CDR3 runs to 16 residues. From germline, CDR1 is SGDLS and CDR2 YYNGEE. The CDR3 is CASSAPNREITAGYTF. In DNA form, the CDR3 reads TGTGCCAGCAGCGCCCCTAACAGGGAAATAACTGCTGGCTACACCTTC.

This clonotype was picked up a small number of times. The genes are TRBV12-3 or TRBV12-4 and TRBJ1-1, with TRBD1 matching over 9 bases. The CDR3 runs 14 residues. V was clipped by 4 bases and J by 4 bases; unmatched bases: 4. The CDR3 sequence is CASSSGQGTTEAFF. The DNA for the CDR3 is TGTGCCAGCAGTTCGGGACAGGGAACCACTGAAGCTTTCTTT.

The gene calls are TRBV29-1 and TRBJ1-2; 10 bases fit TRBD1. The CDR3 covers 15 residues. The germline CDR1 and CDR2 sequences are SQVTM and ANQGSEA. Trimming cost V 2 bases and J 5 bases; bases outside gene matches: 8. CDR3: CSVEITRDRGYGYTF. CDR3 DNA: TGCAGCGTTGAAATTACCCGGGACAGGGGATATGGCTACACCTTC. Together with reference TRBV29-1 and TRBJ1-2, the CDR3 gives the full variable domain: SAVISQKPSRDICQRGTSLTIQCQVDSQVTMMFWYRQQPGQSLTLIATANQGSEATYESGFVIDKFPISRPNLTFSTLTVSNMSPEDSSIYLCSVEITRDRGYGYTFGSGTRLTVV.

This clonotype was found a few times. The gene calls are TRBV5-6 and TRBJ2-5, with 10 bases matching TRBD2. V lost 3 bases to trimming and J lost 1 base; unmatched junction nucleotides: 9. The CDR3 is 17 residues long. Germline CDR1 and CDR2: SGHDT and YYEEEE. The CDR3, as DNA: TGTGCCAGCAGCTCCAACCCCGGACTAGCGGCCCAAGAGACCCAGTACTTC. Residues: CASSSNPGLAAQETQYF.

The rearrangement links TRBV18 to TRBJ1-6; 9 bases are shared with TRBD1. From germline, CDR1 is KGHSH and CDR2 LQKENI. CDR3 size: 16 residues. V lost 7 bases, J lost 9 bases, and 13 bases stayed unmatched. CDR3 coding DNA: TGTGCCAGCTGCTGCGGGACAGGGTCCTTACTTTCACCCCTCCACTTT. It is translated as CASCCGTGSLLSPLHF.

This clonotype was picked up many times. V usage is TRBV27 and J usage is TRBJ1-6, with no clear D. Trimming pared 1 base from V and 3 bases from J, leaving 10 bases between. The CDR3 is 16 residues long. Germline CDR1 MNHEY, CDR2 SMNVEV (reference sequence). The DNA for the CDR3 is TGTGCCAGCAGTTTATTGCCGAGGGTCTATAATTCACCCCTCCACTTT. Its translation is CASSLLPRVYNSPLHF.

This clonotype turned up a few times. CDR3 loop: CASSRSGWDGYTF. The CDR3 coding sequence is TGTGCCAGCAGTAGGTCAGGGTGGGATGGCTACACCTTC. The J gene is TRBJ1-2, the V gene TRBV12-3 or TRBV12-4, with D possibly matching TRBD1 (5 bases). V gave up 5 bases and J gave up 6 bases, with 13 bases separating them. This CDR3 spans 13 amino acids.

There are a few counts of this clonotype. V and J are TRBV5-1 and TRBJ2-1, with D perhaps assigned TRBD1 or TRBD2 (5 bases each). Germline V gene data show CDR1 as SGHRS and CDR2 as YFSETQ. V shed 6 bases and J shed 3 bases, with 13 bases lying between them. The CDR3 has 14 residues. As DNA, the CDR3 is TGCGCCAGCACCCCGAGGGGCGTCTACAATGAGCAGTTCTTC. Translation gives CASTPRGVYNEQFF.

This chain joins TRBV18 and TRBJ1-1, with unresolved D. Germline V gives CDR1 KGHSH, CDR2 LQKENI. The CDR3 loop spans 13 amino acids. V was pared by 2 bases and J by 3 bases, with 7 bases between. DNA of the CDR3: TGTGCCAGCTCACCATGGGGTTACACTGAAGCTTTCTTT. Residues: CASSPWGYTEAFF.

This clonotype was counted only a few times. The CDR3 here is CSVEESNHNEQFF. As DNA, the CDR3 is TGCAGCGTTGAGGAGTCGAACCACAATGAGCAGTTCTTC. The V and J genes are TRBV29-1 and TRBJ2-1; D not certain. Trimming pared 3 bases from V and 5 bases from J, leaving 11 bases between. The V gene's germline CDR1 is SQVTM and CDR2 ANQGSEA. The CDR3 has 13 residues.

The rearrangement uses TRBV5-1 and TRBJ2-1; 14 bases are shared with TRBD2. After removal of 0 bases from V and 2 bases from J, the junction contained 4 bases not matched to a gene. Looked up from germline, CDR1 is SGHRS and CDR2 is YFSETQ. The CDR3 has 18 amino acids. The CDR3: CASSLGRLAGGTYNEQFF. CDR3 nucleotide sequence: TGCGCCAGCAGCTTGGGACGACTAGCGGGAGGGACCTACAATGAGCAGTTCTTC. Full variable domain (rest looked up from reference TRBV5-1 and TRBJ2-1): KAGVTQTPRYLIKTRGQQVTLSCSPISGHRSVSWYQQTPGQGLQFLFEYFSETQRNKGNFPGRFSGRQFSNSRSEMNVSTLELGDSALYLCASSLGRLAGGTYNEQFFGPGTRLTVL.

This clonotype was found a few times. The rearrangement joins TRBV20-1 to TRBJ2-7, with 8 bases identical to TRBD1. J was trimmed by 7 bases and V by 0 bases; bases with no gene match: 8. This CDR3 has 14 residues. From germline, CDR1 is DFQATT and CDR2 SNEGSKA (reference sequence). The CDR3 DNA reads TGCAGTGCTAGAGATCTCGACAGGGGTTGGGAGCAGTACTTC. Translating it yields CSARDLDRGWEQYF.

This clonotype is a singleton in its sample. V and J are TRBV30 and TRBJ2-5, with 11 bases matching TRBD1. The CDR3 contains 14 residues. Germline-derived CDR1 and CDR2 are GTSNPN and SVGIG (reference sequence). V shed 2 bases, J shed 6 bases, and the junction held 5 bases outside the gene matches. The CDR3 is CAWSRTGGQKTQYF. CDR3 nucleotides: TGTGCCTGGAGTCGGACAGGGGGCCAGAAGACCCAGTACTTC. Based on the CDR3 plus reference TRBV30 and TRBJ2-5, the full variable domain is SQTIHQWPATLVQPVGSPLSLECTVEGTSNPNLYWYRQAAGRGLQLLFYSVGIGQISSEVPQNLSASRPQDRQFILSSKKLLLSDSGFYLCAWSRTGGQKTQYFGPGTRLLVL.

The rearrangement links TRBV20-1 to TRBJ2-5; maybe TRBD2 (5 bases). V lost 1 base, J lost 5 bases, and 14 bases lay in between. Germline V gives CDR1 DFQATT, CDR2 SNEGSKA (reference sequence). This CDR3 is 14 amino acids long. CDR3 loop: CSARGTFKPETQYF. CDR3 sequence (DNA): TGCAGTGCTAGAGGGACTTTTAAGCCGGAGACCCAGTACTTC.

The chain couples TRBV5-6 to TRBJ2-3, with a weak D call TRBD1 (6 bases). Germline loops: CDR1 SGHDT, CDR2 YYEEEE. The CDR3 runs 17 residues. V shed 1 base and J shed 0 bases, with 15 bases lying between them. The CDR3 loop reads CASSLIQGPRSTDTQYF. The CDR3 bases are TGTGCCAGCAGCTTGATACAGGGCCCTAGGAGCACAGATACGCAGTATTTT.

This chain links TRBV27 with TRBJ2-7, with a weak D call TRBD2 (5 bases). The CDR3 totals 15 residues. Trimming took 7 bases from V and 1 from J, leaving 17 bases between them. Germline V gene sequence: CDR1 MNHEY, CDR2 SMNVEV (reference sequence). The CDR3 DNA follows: TGTGCCAGCACCGCGCGGACTTCAAGATCCTACGAGCAGTACTTC. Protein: CASTARTSRSYEQYF.

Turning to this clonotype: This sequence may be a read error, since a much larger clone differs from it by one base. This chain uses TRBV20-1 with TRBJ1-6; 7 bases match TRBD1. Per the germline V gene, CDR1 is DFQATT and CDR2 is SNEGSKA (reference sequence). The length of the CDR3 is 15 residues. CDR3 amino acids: CTLRLRDSDNSPLHF. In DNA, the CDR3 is TGCACCCTCAGACTACGGGACAGCGATAATTCACCCCTCCACTTT.

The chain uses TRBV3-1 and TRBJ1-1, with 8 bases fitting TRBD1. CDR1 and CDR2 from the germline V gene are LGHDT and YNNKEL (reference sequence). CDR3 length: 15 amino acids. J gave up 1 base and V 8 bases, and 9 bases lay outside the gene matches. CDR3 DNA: TGTGCCAGCGCCCCACCCGGGACAGGGAACACTGAAGCTTTCTTT. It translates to CASAPPGTGNTEAFF.

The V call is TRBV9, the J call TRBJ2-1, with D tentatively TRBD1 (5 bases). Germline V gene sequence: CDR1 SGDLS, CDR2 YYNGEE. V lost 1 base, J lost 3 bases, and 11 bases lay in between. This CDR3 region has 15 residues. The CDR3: CASSVLTANYNEQFF. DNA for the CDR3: TGTGCCAGCAGCGTACTGACAGCCAACTACAATGAGCAGTTCTTC.

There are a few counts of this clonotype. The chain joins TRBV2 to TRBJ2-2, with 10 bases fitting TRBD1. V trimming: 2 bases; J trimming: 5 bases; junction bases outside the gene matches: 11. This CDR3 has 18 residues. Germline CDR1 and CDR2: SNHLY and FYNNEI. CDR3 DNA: TGTGCCAGCAGTGAATCCTTATCTTCGGGACAGGGGACCGGGGAGCTGTTTTTT. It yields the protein CASSESLSSGQGTGELFF.

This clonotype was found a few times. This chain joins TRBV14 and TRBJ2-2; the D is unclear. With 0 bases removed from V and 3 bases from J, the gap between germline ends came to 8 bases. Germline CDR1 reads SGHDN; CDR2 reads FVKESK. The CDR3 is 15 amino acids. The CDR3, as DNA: TGTGCCAGCAGCCAAGATCGTCGCGACACCGGGGAGCTGTTTTTT. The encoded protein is CASSQDRRDTGELFF. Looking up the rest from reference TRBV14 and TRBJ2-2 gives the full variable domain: EAGVTQFPSHSVIEKGQTVTLRCDPISGHDNLYWYRRVMGKEIKFLLHFVKESKQDESGMPNNRFLAERTGGTYSTLKVQPAELEDSGVYFCASSQDRRDTGELFFGEGSRLTVL.

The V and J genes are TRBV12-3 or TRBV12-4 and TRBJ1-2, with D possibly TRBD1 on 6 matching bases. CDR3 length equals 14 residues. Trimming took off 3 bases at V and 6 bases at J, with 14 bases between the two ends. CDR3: CASSFGGLADGYTF. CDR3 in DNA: TGTGCCAGCAGTTTCGGGGGGCTGGCTGATGGCTACACCTTC.

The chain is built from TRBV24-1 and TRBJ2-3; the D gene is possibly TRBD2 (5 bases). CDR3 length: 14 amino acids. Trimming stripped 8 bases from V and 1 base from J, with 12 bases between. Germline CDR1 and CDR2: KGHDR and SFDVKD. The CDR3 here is CATKSGERTDTQYF. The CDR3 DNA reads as TGTGCCACCAAGTCTGGGGAGCGCACAGATACGCAGTATTTT.

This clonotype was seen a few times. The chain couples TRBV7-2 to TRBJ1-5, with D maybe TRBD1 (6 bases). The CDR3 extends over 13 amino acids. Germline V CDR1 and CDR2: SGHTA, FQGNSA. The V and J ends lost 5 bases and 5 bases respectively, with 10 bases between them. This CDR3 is CASSGQNYQPQHF. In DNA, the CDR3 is TGTGCCAGCAGCGGACAGAACTATCAGCCCCAGCATTTT.

The CDR3: CASSMGTGITEQYF. The DNA of the CDR3 is TGTGCCAGTAGTATGGGGACAGGGATCACCGAGCAGTACTTC. V and J are TRBV19 and TRBJ2-7; TRBD1 agrees at 9 bases. V shed 3 bases and J 6 bases; nucleotides not matched to a gene: 6. The germline gives CDR1 LNHDA, CDR2 SQIVND (reference sequence). This CDR3 comprises 14 residues.

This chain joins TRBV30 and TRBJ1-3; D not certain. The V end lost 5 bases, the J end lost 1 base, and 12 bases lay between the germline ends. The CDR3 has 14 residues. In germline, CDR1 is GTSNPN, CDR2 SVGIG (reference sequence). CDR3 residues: CAWAGSGSGNTIYF. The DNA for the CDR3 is TGTGCCTGGGCCGGATCCGGGTCTGGAAACACCATATATTTT. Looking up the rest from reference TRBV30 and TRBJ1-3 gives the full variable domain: SQTIHQWPATLVQPVGSPLSLECTVEGTSNPNLYWYRQAAGRGLQLLFYSVGIGQISSEVPQNLSASRPQDRQFILSSKKLLLSDSGFYLCAWAGSGSGNTIYFGEGSWLTVV.